This TCR beta chain originates from a study of blood T cells in healthy people across ages. Using a J-beta primer mix together with a sample-barcoded 5' primer, a second PCR was run for roughly 7 to 11 cycles. Each TCR beta cDNA got a 12-nucleotide random molecular identifier. TCRdb reanalysed the 5' RACE reads using MiXCR and keeps one entry per CDR3 protein. The profile shows over 450,000 distinct CDR3 sequences, less than 25% of them singletons. Donation came from healthy Caucasian individuals in Russia who were aged 6 to 90. CDR1 is SGHTA, CDR2 FQGNSA, per germline. After removal of 8 bases from V and 2 bases from J, the junction contained 3 bases not matched to a gene. The CDR3 has 13 residues. These same records also appear under a second study, on T cells of mothers and their children.

The sequenced sample consisted of blood. The clonotype was recovered from a boy aged 5-17 years in good health. The J gene is TRBJ2-7, the V gene TRBV7-2; 10 nucleotides agree with TRBD1. The CDR3 loop reads CASRQGATYEQYF. DNA of the CDR3: TGTGCCAGCCGACAGGGGGCCACCTACGAGCAGTACTTC.